This T cell receptor beta chain is drawn from a study of shared clonotypes between healthy human individuals. V shed 5 bases, J shed 4 bases, and the junction held 1 base outside the gene matches. CDR1 and CDR2 (germline): MNHNY, SVGAGI (reference sequence). This CDR3 is 12 amino acids long. TCRdb keeps only in-frame clones here, not all; method: immunoSEQ multiplex PCR. In the table there are about 2.4 million clones, roughly nine tenths of which are singletons. The study separated CD4+ cells into CD45RA+ naive and CD45RA-negative memory subsets. The TCR was taken from a man younger than 30 in good health. This chain links TRBV6-6 with TRBJ1-2, with TRBD1 matching over 7 bases. Sequenced: naive CD4+ T cells sorted from blood. Regarding subset: CD45RA+ positively selected. CDR3 in DNA: TGTGCCAGCAGTACAGGGGTCTATGGCTACACCTTC. It codes for CASSTGVYGYTF.